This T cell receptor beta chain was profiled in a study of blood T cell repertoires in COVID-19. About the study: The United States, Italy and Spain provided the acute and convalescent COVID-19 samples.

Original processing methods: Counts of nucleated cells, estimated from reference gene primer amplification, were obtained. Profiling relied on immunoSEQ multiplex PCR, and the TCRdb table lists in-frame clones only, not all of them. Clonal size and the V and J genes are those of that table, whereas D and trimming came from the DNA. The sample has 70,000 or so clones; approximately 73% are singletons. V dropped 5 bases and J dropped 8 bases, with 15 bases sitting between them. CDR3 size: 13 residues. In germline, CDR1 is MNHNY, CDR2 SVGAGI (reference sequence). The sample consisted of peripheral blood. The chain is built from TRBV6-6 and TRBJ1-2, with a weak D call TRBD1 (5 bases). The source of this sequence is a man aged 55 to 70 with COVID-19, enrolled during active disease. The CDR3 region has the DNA TGTGCCAGCAGTATCCGGGGGAGTGGCGGCTACACCTTC. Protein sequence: CASSIRGSGGYTF.